This TCR beta chain was sequenced in a study of blood T cell repertoires in COVID-19 (dated by TCRdb to 2018 to 2021). Concerning the study at large: Collaborator samples came from the United States, Italy and Spain and covered acute and convalescent phases of COVID-19. A de-identified subject ID, COVID-19 status, age in years and sex were almost always included in the sample metadata. The samples were drawn from the first 160 participants of the ongoing ImmuneRACE study and from some 1,300 subjects provided by 6 global collaborators. Where available, HLA class I and class II types were obtained from metadata supplied by the sample provider rather than from assay-based typing. The material from the prospective study consisted of cDNA or gDNA derived from T cells, B-cell-depleted T cells, or PBMCs. Deeply sampled blood TCRbeta repertoires from subjects exposed to, actively infected with, or recovered from COVID-19 were included in the dataset. A freely available public database, intended as a resource for researchers studying the immune response to SARS-CoV-2, is where the repertoires were released.

V and J are trimmed by 1 base and 6 bases, and the gene matches miss 6 bases of the junction. Inclusive of the bounding cysteine and phenylalanine, the CDR3 is 15 residues long. The DNA shown is the 45-base CDR3, in frame from base 1. For CDR1 and CDR2, the germline V gene (reference sequence) lists MNHNY and SVGAGI. The immunoSEQ Assay, a bias-controlled multiplex PCR, was used to amplify TCRbeta CDR3 regions from genomic DNA. The paper's data handling went like this. Nucleated cell counts per sample were estimated from amplification of reference gene primers within the assay. Sequence reads were collapsed and filtered to measure the absolute abundance of every unique TCRbeta CDR3 rearrangement. For each sample, productive Simpson clonality was calculated as the square root of Simpson's diversity index over productive rearrangements. TCRdb stores this immuneACCESS table with in-frame sequences only. Part of the clones is absent; in the studies checked, under half of the shortfall reflects unresolved V genes, and no reason is known for the rest. V and J calls and clone size are copied from that table; D and trimming were computed from the DNA. Present in this sample are roughly 80,000 clones, about four fifths of which were seen just once. Around 10% of the sample comes from the top ten.

Collaborating institutions collected whole blood in K2EDTA tubes following their own protocols. For TCRbeta analysis, collaborator samples were shipped as frozen whole blood, as isolated PBMCs, or as DNA extracted from either sample type. This clone has just one count. Its antigen remains unidentified. The record has no base qualities; no much larger clone is one base away. Study-level results and caveats: Clinical and demographic metadata were provided uncurated, with the amount varying by source and participant.

The chain couples TRBV6-6 to TRBJ2-1, with TRBD2 identical over 7 junction bases. The source material was peripheral blood. The source is a man aged 50-59 years with acute or convalescent COVID-19. The nucleotide sequence is TGTGCCAGCAGTTACTACGTGACTAGCAGCAATGAGCAGTTCTTC. This codes for CASSYYVTSSNEQFF.